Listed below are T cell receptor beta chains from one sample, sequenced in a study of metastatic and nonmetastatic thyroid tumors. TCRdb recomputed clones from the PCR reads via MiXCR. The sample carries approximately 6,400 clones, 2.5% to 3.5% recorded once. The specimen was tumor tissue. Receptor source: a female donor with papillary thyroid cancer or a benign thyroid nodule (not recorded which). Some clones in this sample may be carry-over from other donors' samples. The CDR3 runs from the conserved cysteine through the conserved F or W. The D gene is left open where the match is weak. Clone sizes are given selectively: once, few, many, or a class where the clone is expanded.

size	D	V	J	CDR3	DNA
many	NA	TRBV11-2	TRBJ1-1	CASSTPLGLTYTEAFF	TGTGCCAGCAGCACCCCCCTCGGACTCACCTACACTGAAGCTTTCTTT
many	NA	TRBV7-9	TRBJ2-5	CASSLQGGEKETQYF	TGTGCCAGCAGCTTACAGGGTGGGGAAAAAGAGACCCAGTACTTC
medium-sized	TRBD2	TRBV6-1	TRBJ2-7	CASRVTSGSWYF	TGTGCCAGCAGAGTCACTAGCGGGAGTTGGTACTTC
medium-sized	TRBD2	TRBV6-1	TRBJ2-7	CASSDLAGVYEQYF	TGTGCCAGCAGTGATCTAGCGGGAGTCTACGAGCAGTACTTC
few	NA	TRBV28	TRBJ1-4	CASSLEGTNEKLFF	TGTGCCAGCAGTTTGGAGGGAACTAATGAGAAACTGTTTTTC
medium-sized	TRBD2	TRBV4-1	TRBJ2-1	CASSQDPGLAGSYNEQFF	TGCGCCAGCAGCCAAGACCCGGGACTAGCGGGATCCTACAATGAGCAGTTCTTC
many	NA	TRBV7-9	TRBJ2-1	CASSLPPNEQFF	TGTGCCAGCAGCTTACCGCCCAATGAGCAGTTCTTC
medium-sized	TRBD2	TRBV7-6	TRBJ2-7	CASSLGPGLASGEQYF	TGTGCCAGCAGCTTAGGTCCGGGACTAGCGTCGGGGGAGCAGTACTTC
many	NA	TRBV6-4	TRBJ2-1	CASSEAGEVNEQFF	TGTGCCAGCAGTGAGGCAGGGGAAGTTAATGAGCAGTTCTTC
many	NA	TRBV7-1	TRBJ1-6	CASSSAFMTHENSYNSPLHF	TGTGCCAGCAGCTCCGCCTTTATGACACACGAGAACTCCTATAATTCACCCCTCCACTTT
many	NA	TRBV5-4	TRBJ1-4	CASSHLGEDPTNEKLFF	TGTGCCAGCAGCCATTTGGGCGAGGACCCAACTAATGAAAAACTGTTTTTT
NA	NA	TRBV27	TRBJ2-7	CTSKASGMRDEQYF	TGTACCAGCAAGGCTAGTGGGATGAGGGACGAGCAGTACTTC
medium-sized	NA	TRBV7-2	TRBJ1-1	CASSLVGNVNTEAFF	TGTGCCAGCAGCTTAGTTGGGAATGTGAACACTGAAGCTTTCTTT
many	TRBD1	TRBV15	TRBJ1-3	CATSEGQGFGNTIYF	TGTGCCACCAGCGAGGGACAGGGGTTTGGAAACACCATATATTTT
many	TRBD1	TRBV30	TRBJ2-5	CAWSVGQGAGETQYF	TGTGCCTGGAGTGTGGGACAGGGGGCGGGAGAGACCCAGTACTTC
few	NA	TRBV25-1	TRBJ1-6	CASSEFPQGTPNSPLHF	TGTGCCAGCAGTGAATTCCCTCAGGGAACCCCGAATTCACCCCTCCACTTT
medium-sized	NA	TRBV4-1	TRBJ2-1	CASSPLPNTIDNEQFF	TGCGCCAGCAGCCCCCTTCCCAATACGATAGACAATGAGCAGTTCTTC
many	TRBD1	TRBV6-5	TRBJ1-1	CASSYRRQGGTEAFF	TGTGCCAGCAGTTACAGGAGACAGGGGGGCACTGAAGCTTTCTTT
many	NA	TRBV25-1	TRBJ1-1	CASSALGTTNTEAFF	TGTGCCAGCAGTGCCCTCGGGACAACGAACACTGAAGCTTTCTTT
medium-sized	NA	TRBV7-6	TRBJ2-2	CASSLEGLGTGELFF	TGTGCCAGCAGCTTAGAAGGATTGGGCACCGGGGAGCTGTTTTTT
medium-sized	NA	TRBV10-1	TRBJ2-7	CASSETGTYEQYF	TGCGCCAGCAGTGAGACAGGGACCTACGAGCAGTACTTC
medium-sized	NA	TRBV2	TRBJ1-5	CAVQGMGNQPQHF	TGTGCCGTTCAAGGGATGGGCAATCAGCCCCAGCATTTT
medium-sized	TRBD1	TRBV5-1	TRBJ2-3	CASSKTGSPDTQYF	TGCGCCAGCAGCAAGACAGGGTCCCCAGATACGCAGTATTTT
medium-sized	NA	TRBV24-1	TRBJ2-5	CATSDQTGPGETQYF	TGTGCCACCAGTGATCAAACAGGGCCAGGGGAGACCCAGTACTTC
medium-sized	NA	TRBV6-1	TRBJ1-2	CASSTPGVYGYTF	TGTGCCAGCAGCACCCCAGGGGTCTATGGCTACACCTTC
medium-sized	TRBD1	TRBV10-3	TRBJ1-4	CAISPGTVNEKLFF	TGTGCCATCAGCCCCGGGACAGTTAATGAAAAACTGTTTTTT
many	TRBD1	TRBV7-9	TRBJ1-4	CASSPPDRSNEKLFF	TGTGCCAGCAGCCCCCCGGACAGGTCTAATGAAAAACTGTTTTTT
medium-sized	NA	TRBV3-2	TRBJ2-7	CASSQTYYEQYF	TGTGCCAGCAGCCAAACCTACTACGAGCAGTACTTC
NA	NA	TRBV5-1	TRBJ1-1	CASSPGGGQNTEAFF	TGCGCCAGCAGCCCCGGGGGGGGCCAGAACACTGAAGCTTTCTTT
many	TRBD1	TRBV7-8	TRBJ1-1	CASSLTGGTEAFF	TGTGCCAGCAGCTTAACAGGGGGCACTGAAGCTTTCTTT
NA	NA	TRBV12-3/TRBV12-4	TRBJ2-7	CASSRHTGTNEQYF	TGTGCCAGCAGCCGACATACGGGAACCAACGAGCAGTACTTC
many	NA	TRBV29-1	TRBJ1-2	CSVGQSIGYTF	TGCAGCGTTGGACAGTCTATTGGCTACACCTTC